This T cell receptor beta chain was recovered during a study of blood T cells in healthy people across ages. Using a J-beta primer mix together with a sample-barcoded 5' primer, a second PCR was run for roughly 7 to 11 cycles. Via MiXCR, TCRdb re-called the 5' RACE reads, giving one row per CDR3 protein. This sample carries roughly 1,100,000 distinct CDR3 sequences, less than 25% of them seen once, and the ten largest clones take approximately 0.71%. Trimming stripped 5 bases from V and 8 bases from J, with 16 bases between. From germline, CDR1 is SQVTM and CDR2 ANQGSEA. The CDR3 runs to 13 residues. These records were also assigned to another study, of T cells of mothers and their children.

The chain uses TRBV29-1 and TRBJ2-1; perhaps TRBD1 as D (5 bases). The sequencing input was blood. The origin of this receptor is a girl aged 2-10 years in good health. CDR3 sequence: CSVLMYWGDEQFF. DNA of the CDR3: TGCAGCGTTCTCATGTACTGGGGCGATGAGCAGTTCTTC.